The 24 T cell receptor beta chains listed next were all sequenced from one sample in a study of T cell changes during pregnancy in multiple sclerosis. Produced via immunoSEQ multiplex PCR; TCRdb's table is partial and in-frame only. The table lists about 31,000 clones, just over 85% of them singletons. The source was CD4+ T cells from peripheral blood mononuclear cells, collected in the first trimester of pregnancy. These receptors originate from a female donor in good health, enrolled as a control in a pregnancy study.

The rearrangement links TRBV9 to TRBJ1-3; tentatively, D is TRBD1 (5 bases). Trimming shortened V by 0 bases and J by 3 bases, and 13 bases separated the two germline ends. The CDR3 is 16 residues long. Germline CDR1 reads SGDLS; CDR2 reads YYNGEE. In DNA, the CDR3 is TGTGCCAGCAGCGTAGAGCCCCAGGGAGGTGGAAACACCATATATTTT. Translated: CASSVEPQGGGNTIYF.

The chain links TRBV5-6 to TRBJ2-7, with TRBD1 matching over 8 bases. The germline V gene has CDR1 SGHDT and CDR2 YYEEEE. V lost 0 bases, J lost 7 bases, and 9 bases stayed unmatched. The CDR3 totals 15 residues. CDR3 DNA: TGTGCCAGCAGCTTGGCGGACAGGGTGGTAAGGGAGCAGTACTTC. This gives the protein CASSLADRVVREQYF.

The V call is TRBV30, the J call TRBJ1-1; TRBD1 agrees at 7 bases. V was pared by 4 bases and J by 0 bases, with 5 bases of the junction left unmatched. This CDR3 contains 14 residues. CDR1 GTSNPN and CDR2 SVGIG come from the germline V gene (reference sequence). The CDR3 here is CAWINQGVNTEAFF. For the CDR3, the DNA is TGTGCCTGGATTAATCAGGGGGTGAACACTGAAGCTTTCTTT.

The chain couples TRBV19 to TRBJ1-1; D gene uncertain. Germline CDR1 is LNHDA and CDR2 is SQIVND (reference sequence). Trimming stripped 5 bases from V and 0 bases from J, with 10 bases between. This CDR3 spans 14 amino acids. DNA of the CDR3: TGTGCCAGTAGTCCATCCGGGGTGAACACTGAAGCTTTCTTT. Residues: CASSPSGVNTEAFF.

This clone came up a few times. This chain connects TRBV7-3 to TRBJ2-3; 12 positions match TRBD2. Germline-derived CDR1 and CDR2 are SGHTA and FQGTGA. There are 19 residues in the CDR3. V lost 0 bases and J lost 2; bases outside the gene matches: 9. CDR3 bases: TGTGCCAGCAGCTTAACCGGGACTAGCGGGCGTGGCTACACAGATACGCAGTATTTT. Amino acids: CASSLTGTSGRGYTDTQYF.

The rearrangement joins TRBV5-1 to TRBJ2-5, with D perhaps matching TRBD1 (7 bases). Between the trimmed V and J ends, which lost 4 bases and 0 bases, there was a span of 13 bases. In germline, CDR1 is SGHRS, CDR2 YFSETQ. The CDR3 spans 15 residues. CDR3 region: CASSGGGQNQETQYF. CDR3 nucleotide sequence: TGCGCCAGCAGCGGAGGGGGACAGAACCAAGAGACCCAGTACTTC.

The rearrangement links TRBV10-3 to TRBJ1-2; 8 bases line up with TRBD1. Trimming removed 10 bases from V and 8 bases from J; junction bases left unmatched: 15. CDR3 size: 14 residues. The germline gives CDR1 ENHRY, CDR2 SYGVKD. CDR3 sequence: CATSGQGAFGGYTF. The CDR3 DNA sequence: TGTGCCACGTCCGGACAGGGAGCCTTCGGGGGCTACACCTTC.

The J gene is TRBJ1-4, the V gene TRBV5-1, with D perhaps TRBD1 (6 bases). The CDR3 loop spans 16 amino acids. Trimming pared 7 bases from V and 0 bases from J, leaving 16 bases between. Germline assignment: CDR1 SGHRS and CDR2 YFSETQ. The CDR3 sequence is CASALGGGSTNEKLFF. Written as DNA, the CDR3 is TGCGCCAGCGCCCTGGGAGGGGGATCAACTAATGAAAAACTGTTTTTT.

CDR3 sequence reads: CASSRGQGGQPQHF. CDR3 bases: TGTGCCAGCAGCCGTGGACAGGGCGGCCAGCCCCAGCATTTT. The chain is built from TRBV6-6 and TRBJ1-5, with 8 bases matching TRBD1. This CDR3 region has 14 residues. In germline, CDR1 is MNHNY, CDR2 SVGAGI (reference sequence). The junction had 8 bases not matched to a gene; V was cut back by 6 bases and J by 7 bases.

The V gene is TRBV5-5, the J gene TRBJ2-5; possible D gene TRBD2, 5 bases. The V and J ends lost 1 base and 6 bases respectively, with 19 bases between them. The CDR3 contains 16 residues. Germline V gene sequence: CDR1 SGHKS, CDR2 YYEKEE (reference sequence). The CDR3 DNA reads as TGTGCCAGCAGCTTGACCCCCCATGAGGCGGGCAAGACCCAGTACTTC. Protein sequence: CASSLTPHEAGKTQYF.

V usage is TRBV30 and J usage is TRBJ2-1; D might be TRBD1 (6 bases). CDR3 length equals 15 residues. V was clipped by 0 bases and J by 8 bases, with 17 bases between them. The germline V gene encodes CDR1 GTSNPN and CDR2 SVGIG (reference sequence). CDR3 sequence: CAWSVRQDSKDEQFF. CDR3 nucleotide sequence: TGTGCCTGGAGTGTACGACAGGACAGTAAGGATGAGCAGTTCTTC.

The rearrangement joins TRBV21-1 to TRBJ2-7; the table's D call, TRBD1, has no DNA check behind it. TRBV21-1 is marked as a pseudogene. The CDR3 runs 15 residues. In nucleotides, the CDR3 is TGTGCCAGCAGCAAAGCTGGGCCGACCTCCTACGAGCAGTACTTC. It encodes CASSKAGPTSYEQYF.

V and J are TRBV20-1 and TRBJ2-7; no clear D gene. V dropped 4 bases and J dropped 2 bases, with 6 bases sitting between them. This CDR3 comprises 11 residues. Germline CDR1 is DFQATT and CDR2 is SNEGSKA (reference sequence). CDR3 bases: TGCAGTGCTAACTCACCCTACGAGCAGTACTTC. Translated: CSANSPYEQYF.

The chain links TRBV30 to TRBJ1-2; D perhaps matches TRBD1 (6 bases). This CDR3 has 12 residues. V was clipped by 2 bases and J by 6 bases, with 10 bases between them. The germline gives CDR1 GTSNPN, CDR2 SVGIG (reference sequence). The CDR3 sequence is CAWSQGKDGYTF. The CDR3 DNA is TGTGCCTGGAGTCAGGGGAAAGATGGCTACACCTTC.

The chain is built from TRBV9 and TRBJ2-1; 11 positions agree with TRBD2. The CDR3 is 16 residues long. Germline CDR1 reads SGDLS; CDR2 reads YYNGEE. After removal of 0 bases from V and 6 bases from J, the junction contained 5 bases not matched to a gene. In nucleotides, the CDR3 is TGTGCCAGCAGCGTAGCAGCTAGCGGGGGGCCCAATGAGCAGTTCTTC. This translates into CASSVAASGGPNEQFF.

The chain carries TRBV5-1 and TRBJ1-4; TRBD1 aligns across 7 bases. The V and J ends lost 0 bases and 4 bases, in that order; junction bases with no gene match: 3. The CDR3 is made up of 15 amino acids. CDR1 is SGHRS, CDR2 YFSETQ, per germline. The CDR3 loop is CASSLGGGRNEKLFF. The CDR3 DNA reads as TGCGCCAGCAGCTTGGGAGGGGGCCGTAATGAAAAACTGTTTTTT. Complete variable domain (other parts from reference TRBV5-1 and TRBJ1-4): KAGVTQTPRYLIKTRGQQVTLSCSPISGHRSVSWYQQTPGQGLQFLFEYFSETQRNKGNFPGRFSGRQFSNSRSEMNVSTLELGDSALYLCASSLGGGRNEKLFFGSGTQLSVL.

By share, this clone ranks as medium-sized (0.01 to 0.1%). V usage is TRBV5-6 and J usage is TRBJ1-1; 9 nucleotides line up with TRBD1. Per germline, CDR1 SGHDT and CDR2 YYEEEE. V lost 5 bases and J lost 0; bases outside the gene matches: 8. The CDR3 loop spans 16 amino acids. DNA for the CDR3: TGTGCCAGCAGTTCCCCGGGACAGGGAATGAACACTGAAGCTTTCTTT. Encoded protein: CASSSPGQGMNTEAFF.

The chain joins TRBV19 to TRBJ2-1, with TRBD2 matching 8 bases. The CDR3 is 17 amino acids. V was clipped by 3 bases and J by 3 bases; unmatched bases: 10. Germline V gene data show CDR1 as LNHDA and CDR2 as SQIVND (reference sequence). CDR3 residues: CASSIGRGAGVYNEQFF. CDR3 nucleotides: TGTGCCAGTAGTATTGGGCGGGGGGCTGGGGTCTACAATGAGCAGTTCTTC.

This clone was counted a single time. The chain has TRBV5-6 and TRBJ2-2, with 9 bases aligning to TRBD1. The CDR3 sequence is 15 residues long. In germline, CDR1 is SGHDT, CDR2 YYEEEE. The trim removed 2 bases at V and 5 bases at J, leaving 4 bases unmatched. CDR3 region: CASSLRGTGTGELFF. The CDR3 bases are TGTGCCAGCAGCTTACGGGGGACAGGGACCGGGGAGCTGTTTTTT. Full variable domain (outside the CDR3, taken from reference TRBV5-6 and TRBJ2-2): DAGVTQSPTHLIKTRGQQVTLRCSPKSGHDTVSWYQQALGQGPQFIFQYYEEEERQRGNFPDRFSGHQFPNYSSELNVNALLLGDSALYLCASSLRGTGTGELFFGEGSRLTVL.

The rearrangement joins TRBV27 to TRBJ2-3, with 10 bases fitting TRBD1. CDR3 size: 18 residues. Germline V gene data show CDR1 as MNHEY and CDR2 as SMNVEV (reference sequence). The V and J ends lost 2 bases and 3 bases, in that order; junction bases with no gene match: 11. The CDR3 coding sequence is TGTGCCAGCAGTTTAAAATCTCCGGGACAGGGGCGAACAGATACGCAGTATTTT. Encoded protein: CASSLKSPGQGRTDTQYF.

The chain combines TRBV7-2 with TRBJ1-1, with unresolved D. V was pared by 5 bases and J by 3 bases, with 10 bases between. This CDR3 is built from 13 residues. CDR1 is SGHTA, CDR2 FQGNSA, per germline. CDR3 residues: CASSPRGDTEAFF. The CDR3 coding sequence is TGTGCCAGCAGCCCCCGGGGTGACACTGAAGCTTTCTTT.

A few counts support this clone. The chain has TRBV12-5 and TRBJ2-7, with TRBD2 as a possible D gene (5 bases). The CDR3 contains 15 residues. Trimming removed 1 base from V and 2 bases from J, with 12 bases in between. Germline-derived CDR1 and CDR2 are LGHNT and FRNRAP. The CDR3 loop reads CASGLGETEAYEQYF. CDR3 nucleotides: TGTGCTAGTGGTTTGGGGGAGACCGAAGCCTACGAGCAGTACTTC. Drawing the rest from reference TRBV12-5 and TRBJ2-7, the complete variable domain is DARVTQTPRHKVTEMGQEVTMRCQPILGHNTVFWYRQTMMQGLELLAYFRNRAPLDDSGMPKDRFSAEMPDATLATLKIQPSEPRDSAVYFCASGLGETEAYEQYFGPGTRLTVT.

The rearrangement joins TRBV7-9 to TRBJ2-3; 8 bases agree with TRBD2. V gave up 3 bases and J gave up 1 base; unmatched junction bases: 0. The CDR3 has 14 amino acids. Per germline, CDR1 SEHNR and CDR2 FQNEAQ (reference sequence). The CDR3: CASSFSGGTDTQYF. In DNA, the CDR3 is TGTGCCAGCAGCTTTAGCGGGGGCACAGATACGCAGTATTTT.

The chain uses TRBV7-3 and TRBJ1-2; 8 nucleotides align to TRBD1. V was clipped by 1 base and J by 5 bases; unmatched bases: 9. Per the germline V gene, CDR1 is SGHTA and CDR2 is FQGTGA. This CDR3 is 16 amino acids long. The CDR3 DNA sequence: TGTGCCAGCAGCTTAATAGGGACAGGCGCCCCATATGGCTACACCTTC. It yields the protein CASSLIGTGAPYGYTF.